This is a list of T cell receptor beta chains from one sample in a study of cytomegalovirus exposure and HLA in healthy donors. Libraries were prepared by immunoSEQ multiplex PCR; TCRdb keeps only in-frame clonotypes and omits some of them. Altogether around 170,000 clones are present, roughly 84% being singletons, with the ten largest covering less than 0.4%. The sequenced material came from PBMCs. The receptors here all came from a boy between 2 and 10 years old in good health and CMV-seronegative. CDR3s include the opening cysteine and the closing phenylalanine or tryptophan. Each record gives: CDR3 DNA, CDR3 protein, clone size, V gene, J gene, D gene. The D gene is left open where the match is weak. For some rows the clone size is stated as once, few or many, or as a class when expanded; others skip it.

CDR3 DNA: NA
CDR3 protein: CASRFNEVGQGSNQPQHF
clone size: NA
V gene: TRBV12-2
J gene: TRBJ1-5
D gene: NA

CDR3 DNA: TGTGCCAGCAGCTTAGGAGCGGGAGTCTTTGAGCAGTTCTTC
CDR3 protein: CASSLGAGVFEQFF
clone size: NA
V gene: TRBV7-2
J gene: TRBJ2-1
D gene: TRBD2

CDR3 DNA: TGTGCCAGCAGCGTAGGACCAGGCTATGGCTACACCTTC
CDR3 protein: CASSVGPGYGYTF
clone size: NA
V gene: TRBV9
J gene: TRBJ1-2
D gene: NA

CDR3 DNA: TGCGCCAGCAGCTTCGGGACAGGTGGAGATACGCAGTATTTT
CDR3 protein: CASSFGTGGDTQYF
clone size: NA
V gene: TRBV5-1
J gene: TRBJ2-3
D gene: TRBD1

CDR3 DNA: TGTGCCAGCACCCCTAGGAGGAAGGTGTCCGAGCAGTACTTC
CDR3 protein: CASTPRRKVSEQYF
clone size: NA
V gene: TRBV11-3
J gene: TRBJ2-7
D gene: NA

CDR3 DNA: TGTGCCAGCAGTTTCCCCAGGGTCAGCTCCTACGAGCAGTACTTC
CDR3 protein: CASSFPRVSSYEQYF
clone size: NA
V gene: TRBV28
J gene: TRBJ2-7
D gene: NA

CDR3 DNA: TGTGCCAGCAGTTTAGGAGGGGTTAATGAAAAACTGTTTTTT
CDR3 protein: CASSLGGVNEKLFF
clone size: NA
V gene: TRBV28
J gene: TRBJ1-4
D gene: NA

CDR3 DNA: TGTGCCAGCAGCTACGCGGTCCGGGACAGGGGTTCCTACGAGCAGTACTTC
CDR3 protein: CASSYAVRDRGSYEQYF
clone size: once
V gene: TRBV4-2
J gene: TRBJ2-7
D gene: TRBD1

CDR3 DNA: TGTGCTAGTGGTTTCCAGGGTCCAGATACGCAGTATTTT
CDR3 protein: CASGFQGPDTQYF
clone size: NA
V gene: TRBV12-5
J gene: TRBJ2-3
D gene: NA

CDR3 DNA: TGTGCCAGCAGCCAAGGAACCTCCCTAGCGGACTCCTACGAGCAGTACTTC
CDR3 protein: CASSQGTSLADSYEQYF
clone size: NA
V gene: TRBV4-2
J gene: TRBJ2-7
D gene: TRBD2

CDR3 DNA: TGTGCCAGCAGTTTAGGGGCCCCCCCGGGAGATACGCAGTATTTT
CDR3 protein: CASSLGAPPGDTQYF
clone size: NA
V gene: TRBV27
J gene: TRBJ2-3
D gene: NA

CDR3 DNA: TGTGCCTGGAGTGTACGGTACGAGCAGTACTTC
CDR3 protein: CAWSVRYEQYF
clone size: NA
V gene: TRBV30
J gene: TRBJ2-7
D gene: NA

CDR3 DNA: TGTGCCAGCAGTCCGCCGGGACAGGGGCAGCCCCAGCATTTT
CDR3 protein: CASSPPGQGQPQHF
clone size: NA
V gene: TRBV28
J gene: TRBJ1-5
D gene: TRBD1

CDR3 DNA: TGTGCCAGCAGCCCTTCTAGCGCCTCCTACGAGCAGTACTTC
CDR3 protein: CASSPSSASYEQYF
clone size: NA
V gene: TRBV11-2
J gene: TRBJ2-7
D gene: NA

CDR3 DNA: TGTGCCAGCAGCCAACACAGGGATCAGCCCCAGCATTTT
CDR3 protein: CASSQHRDQPQHF
clone size: NA
V gene: TRBV2
J gene: TRBJ1-5
D gene: NA

CDR3 DNA: TGTGCCAGTAGTATAGCCTGGAGGGGGAACACTGAAGCTTTCTTT
CDR3 protein: CASSIAWRGNTEAFF
clone size: NA
V gene: TRBV19
J gene: TRBJ1-1
D gene: NA

CDR3 DNA: TGTGCCACCAGCATTTACGGGAGGGTAAAAGATACGCAGTATTTT
CDR3 protein: CATSIYGRVKDTQYF
clone size: NA
V gene: TRBV15
J gene: TRBJ2-3
D gene: TRBD2

CDR3 DNA: TGCGCCAGCAGCCCAGGACTAGCGGGAGAGAACTACGAGCAGTACTTC
CDR3 protein: CASSPGLAGENYEQYF
clone size: NA
V gene: TRBV5-1
J gene: TRBJ2-7
D gene: TRBD2

CDR3 DNA: TGCGCCAGCAGCTTGGCGCAATTCCTAAGGGGTCTAGCGGGACTGAACGGGGAGCTGTTTTTT
CDR3 protein: CASSLAQFLRGLAGLNGELFF
clone size: NA
V gene: TRBV5-1
J gene: TRBJ2-2
D gene: TRBD2

CDR3 DNA: TGTGCCAGCAGCCAAGATAAGGGGGGGATGGCCAAAAACATTCAGTACTTC
CDR3 protein: CASSQDKGGMAKNIQYF
clone size: NA
V gene: TRBV14
J gene: TRBJ2-4
D gene: NA

CDR3 DNA: TGTGCCATCGGGTGGGACAGGGATCAGCCCCAGCATTTT
CDR3 protein: CAIGWDRDQPQHF
clone size: NA
V gene: TRBV10-3
J gene: TRBJ1-5
D gene: TRBD1

CDR3 DNA: TGTGCCACCAGCAGAGATTTGGGGCAGGGCTACGAGCAGTACTTC
CDR3 protein: CATSRDLGQGYEQYF
clone size: NA
V gene: TRBV15
J gene: TRBJ2-7
D gene: NA

CDR3 DNA: TGTGCCAGTAACCTAGGGACAGGGGGCAATGGCTACACCTTC
CDR3 protein: CASNLGTGGNGYTF
clone size: NA
V gene: TRBV19
J gene: TRBJ1-2
D gene: TRBD1

CDR3 DNA: TGTGCCAGCAGCTTAGACAGGGTCGGGAATGAGCAGTTCTTC
CDR3 protein: CASSLDRVGNEQFF
clone size: NA
V gene: TRBV7-7
J gene: TRBJ2-1
D gene: NA

CDR3 DNA: TGTGCCAGCAGTACACGGACAGAGGCCACAGATACGCAGTATTTT
CDR3 protein: CASSTRTEATDTQYF
clone size: NA
V gene: TRBV6-5
J gene: TRBJ2-3
D gene: NA

CDR3 DNA: TGCAGCGTTGCTCTCAAACACTCCTACGAGCAGTACTTC
CDR3 protein: CSVALKHSYEQYF
clone size: NA
V gene: TRBV29-1
J gene: TRBJ2-7
D gene: NA

CDR3 DNA: TGCGCCAGCAGCTCTCCGACTAGCGGGAGGGAAGAGACCCAGTACTTC
CDR3 protein: CASSSPTSGREETQYF
clone size: NA
V gene: TRBV5-1
J gene: TRBJ2-5
D gene: TRBD2

CDR3 DNA: TGCGCCAGCAGCCAAACTAGCGGGAGTGACTACGAGCAGTACTTC
CDR3 protein: CASSQTSGSDYEQYF
clone size: NA
V gene: TRBV4-1
J gene: TRBJ2-7
D gene: TRBD2

CDR3 DNA: TGTGCCAGCAGCTTAAGTCTAGCAATCCCGACCCAGTACTTC
CDR3 protein: CASSLSLAIPTQYF
clone size: NA
V gene: TRBV7-9
J gene: TRBJ2-5
D gene: NA

CDR3 DNA: TGTGCCAGCAGTTTGACCATAGCGGGGAGACCTGGGGCCAACGTCCTGACTTTC
CDR3 protein: CASSLTIAGRPGANVLTF
clone size: NA
V gene: TRBV28
J gene: TRBJ2-6
D gene: TRBD2

CDR3 DNA: TGTGCCAGCAGCCCGGGACTAGCGGGAGGTTACGAGCAGTACTTC
CDR3 protein: CASSPGLAGGYEQYF
clone size: NA
V gene: TRBV14
J gene: TRBJ2-7
D gene: TRBD2

CDR3 DNA: TGTGCCAGCAGCTTAGGATCTAGCGGGAGTGGTTGGGAGACCCAGTACTTC
CDR3 protein: CASSLGSSGSGWETQYF
clone size: NA
V gene: TRBV7-6
J gene: TRBJ2-5
D gene: TRBD2

CDR3 DNA: TGTGCCAGCAGCCAAGCGGTTCCAGGGGGCCCCTACGAGCAGTACTTC
CDR3 protein: CASSQAVPGGPYEQYF
clone size: NA
V gene: TRBV14
J gene: TRBJ2-7
D gene: TRBD1

CDR3 DNA: TGCAGCGGTGAAGGGGACAACGGGGAGCTGTTTTTT
CDR3 protein: CSGEGDNGELFF
clone size: NA
V gene: TRBV29-1
J gene: TRBJ2-2
D gene: NA

CDR3 DNA: TGTGCCAGCAGGCGGGACAGGGGAAGTGAGCAGTACTTC
CDR3 protein: CASRRDRGSEQYF
clone size: NA
V gene: TRBV5-4
J gene: TRBJ2-7
D gene: TRBD1

CDR3 DNA: TGTGCCACCAGCAGAGACCGGGAGGGCTACACCTTC
CDR3 protein: CATSRDREGYTF
clone size: NA
V gene: TRBV15
J gene: TRBJ1-2
D gene: NA

CDR3 DNA: TGTGCCAGCAGTTTATGGGGACAGGCCACAGATACGCAGTATTTT
CDR3 protein: CASSLWGQATDTQYF
clone size: NA
V gene: TRBV28
J gene: TRBJ2-3
D gene: TRBD1

CDR3 DNA: TGTGCCAGCAGCTCTTCCCCGACCGTTTCAACGGGTGAAAAACTGTTTTTT
CDR3 protein: CASSSSPTVSTGEKLFF
clone size: NA
V gene: TRBV11-2
J gene: TRBJ1-4
D gene: NA

CDR3 DNA: TGCGCCAGCAGCAGAGGGACTAGCGGGGCCCTTATATACAATGAGCAGTTCTTC
CDR3 protein: CASSRGTSGALIYNEQFF
clone size: NA
V gene: TRBV5-1
J gene: TRBJ2-1
D gene: TRBD2

CDR3 DNA: TGTGCCAGCAGCCTTGGGACTACTGAGCAGTTCTTC
CDR3 protein: CASSLGTTEQFF
clone size: NA
V gene: TRBV28
J gene: TRBJ2-1
D gene: TRBD2

CDR3 DNA: TGTGCCAGCAGCGACTCCCTAGCGGGAAGCGTCTACAATGAGCAGTTCTTC
CDR3 protein: CASSDSLAGSVYNEQFF
clone size: NA
V gene: TRBV9
J gene: TRBJ2-1
D gene: TRBD2

CDR3 DNA: TGTGCCAGCAGCTTATCCGGTAGAGGAGCTTTCTTT
CDR3 protein: CASSLSGRGAFF
clone size: NA
V gene: TRBV7-9
J gene: TRBJ1-1
D gene: NA

CDR3 DNA: TGTGCCAGCAGCCAAGATGCGGGTCAAGAGACCCAGTACTTC
CDR3 protein: CASSQDAGQETQYF
clone size: NA
V gene: TRBV4-2
J gene: TRBJ2-5
D gene: NA

CDR3 DNA: TGCGCCAGCAGCATTCAACAGGAGTGGGAGACCCAGTACTTC
CDR3 protein: CASSIQQEWETQYF
clone size: NA
V gene: TRBV5-1
J gene: TRBJ2-5
D gene: NA

CDR3 DNA: TGTGCTAGTGGTTTCACCGCGAGAGGTAACACCGGGGAGCTGTTTTTT
CDR3 protein: CASGFTARGNTGELFF
clone size: NA
V gene: TRBV12-5
J gene: TRBJ2-2
D gene: NA

CDR3 DNA: TGCGCCAGCAGCTCCATAAAGGACAGGTTGAACACTGAAGCTTTCTTT
CDR3 protein: CASSSIKDRLNTEAFF
clone size: NA
V gene: TRBV5-1
J gene: TRBJ1-1
D gene: TRBD1

CDR3 DNA: TGTGCCAGCAGTGAGCTACTAGCAGCAGATACGCAGTATTTT
CDR3 protein: CASSELLAADTQYF
clone size: NA
V gene: TRBV2
J gene: TRBJ2-3
D gene: NA

CDR3 DNA: TGTGCCAGCAGTTTCCTAGCGGGAGGGGTAGATGAGCAGTTCTTC
CDR3 protein: CASSFLAGGVDEQFF
clone size: NA
V gene: TRBV6-6
J gene: TRBJ2-1
D gene: TRBD2

CDR3 DNA: TGTGCCAGCAGTTTGAACGTAGCGGGAGGGTCCGGGGAGCTGTTTTTT
CDR3 protein: CASSLNVAGGSGELFF
clone size: NA
V gene: TRBV28
J gene: TRBJ2-2
D gene: TRBD2

CDR3 DNA: TGTGCCAGCAGGGGACACGGCCCCTACGAGCAGTACTTC
CDR3 protein: CASRGHGPYEQYF
clone size: NA
V gene: TRBV6-6
J gene: TRBJ2-7
D gene: NA

CDR3 DNA: TGTGCCAGTGGAAGAGGGTGGGTCTCGGACAATGAGCAGTTCTTC
CDR3 protein: CASGRGWVSDNEQFF
clone size: once
V gene: TRBV19
J gene: TRBJ2-1
D gene: NA

CDR3 DNA: TGTGCCAGCAGTGGCCGGGACAGGGGATACGAGCAGTACTTC
CDR3 protein: CASSGRDRGYEQYF
clone size: few
V gene: TRBV25-1
J gene: TRBJ2-7
D gene: TRBD1

CDR3 DNA: TGTGCCAGCAGCTTAATGCGGGGCTCCTACGAGCAGTACTTC
CDR3 protein: CASSLMRGSYEQYF
clone size: NA
V gene: TRBV7-2
J gene: TRBJ2-7
D gene: NA

CDR3 DNA: TGTGCCAGCAGCTTGGAAATCGGACTATCCGAGCAGTACTTC
CDR3 protein: CASSLEIGLSEQYF
clone size: NA
V gene: TRBV11-2
J gene: TRBJ2-7
D gene: NA

CDR3 DNA: TGTGCCAGAAGCTTATCCCCTCCCTTAGCGGGAGTTAGTGACCCCTACGAGCAGTACTTC
CDR3 protein: CARSLSPPLAGVSDPYEQYF
clone size: NA
V gene: TRBV5-3
J gene: TRBJ2-7
D gene: TRBD2

CDR3 DNA: TGTGCCAGCAGTGGGAGGGGTGGTGAGCAGTACTTC
CDR3 protein: CASSGRGGEQYF
clone size: NA
V gene: TRBV21-1
J gene: TRBJ2-7
D gene: NA

CDR3 DNA: TGTGCCAGCAGTGAAGCGCAGGGGGCGCGTGAAAAACTGTTTTTT
CDR3 protein: CASSEAQGAREKLFF
clone size: NA
V gene: TRBV2
J gene: TRBJ1-4
D gene: TRBD1

CDR3 DNA: TGCGCCAGCAGCTTAAGGCAGGGCCACAATGAGCAGTTCTTC
CDR3 protein: CASSLRQGHNEQFF
clone size: NA
V gene: TRBV5-1
J gene: TRBJ2-1
D gene: NA

CDR3 DNA: TGCAGCGTTTTACTAGCGGGAGGGAACCAAGAGACCCAGTACTTC
CDR3 protein: CSVLLAGGNQETQYF
clone size: NA
V gene: TRBV29-1
J gene: TRBJ2-5
D gene: TRBD2